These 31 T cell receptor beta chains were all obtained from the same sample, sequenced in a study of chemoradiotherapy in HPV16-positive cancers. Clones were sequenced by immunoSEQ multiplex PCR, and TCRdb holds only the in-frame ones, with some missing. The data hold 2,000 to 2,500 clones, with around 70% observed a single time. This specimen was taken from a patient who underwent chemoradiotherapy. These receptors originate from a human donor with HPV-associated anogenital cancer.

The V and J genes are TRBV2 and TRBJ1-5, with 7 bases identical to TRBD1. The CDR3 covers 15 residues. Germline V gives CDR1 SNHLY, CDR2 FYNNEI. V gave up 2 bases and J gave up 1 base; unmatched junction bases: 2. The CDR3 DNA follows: TGTGCCAGCAGTGAACAGGGGGTAAGCAATCAGCCCCAGCATTTT. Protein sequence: CASSEQGVSNQPQHF.

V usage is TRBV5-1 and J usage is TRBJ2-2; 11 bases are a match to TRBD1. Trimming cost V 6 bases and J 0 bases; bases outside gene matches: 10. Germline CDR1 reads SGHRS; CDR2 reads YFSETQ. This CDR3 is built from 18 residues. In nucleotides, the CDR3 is TGCGCCAGCAAGCGGACAGGGGGCTCTGACACGAACACCGGGGAGCTGTTTTTT. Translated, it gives CASKRTGGSDTNTGELFF.

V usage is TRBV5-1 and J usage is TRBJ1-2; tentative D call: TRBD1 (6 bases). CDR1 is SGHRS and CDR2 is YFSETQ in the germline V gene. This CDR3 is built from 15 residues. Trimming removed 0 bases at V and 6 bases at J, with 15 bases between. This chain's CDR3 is CASSLENRDSNGYTF. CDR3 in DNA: TGCGCCAGCAGCTTGGAAAACAGGGACTCCAATGGCTACACCTTC.

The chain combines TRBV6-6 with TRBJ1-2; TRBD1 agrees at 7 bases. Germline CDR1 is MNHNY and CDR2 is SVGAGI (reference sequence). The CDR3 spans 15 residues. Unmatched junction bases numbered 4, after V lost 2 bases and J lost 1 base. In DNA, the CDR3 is TGTGCCAGCAGTTACGGGACAGCGATTAACTATGGCTACACCTTC. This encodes CASSYGTAINYGYTF.

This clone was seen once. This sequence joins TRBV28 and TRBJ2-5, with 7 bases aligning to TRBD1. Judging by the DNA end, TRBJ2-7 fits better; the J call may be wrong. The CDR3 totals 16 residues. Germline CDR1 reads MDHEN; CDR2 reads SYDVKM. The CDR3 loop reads CASRILGTAKSYEQYF. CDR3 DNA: TGTGCCAGCAGGATCCTCGGGACAGCAAAATCCTACGAGCAGTACTTC.

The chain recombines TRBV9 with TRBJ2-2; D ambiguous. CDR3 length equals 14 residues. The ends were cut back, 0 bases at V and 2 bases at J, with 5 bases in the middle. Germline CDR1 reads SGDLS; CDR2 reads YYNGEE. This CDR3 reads CASSVVSNTGELFF. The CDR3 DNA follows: TGTGCCAGCAGCGTAGTTTCTAACACCGGGGAGCTGTTTTTT.

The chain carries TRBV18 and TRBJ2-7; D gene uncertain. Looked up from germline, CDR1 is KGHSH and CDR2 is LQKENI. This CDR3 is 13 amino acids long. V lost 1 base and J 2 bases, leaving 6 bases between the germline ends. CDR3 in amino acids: CASSPRGPYEQYF. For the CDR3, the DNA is TGTGCCAGCTCACCACGAGGCCCCTACGAGCAGTACTTC.

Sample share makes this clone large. The CDR3 nucleotides read TGTGCCAGCAGTTTAGGGGGGGATGGTGGAAACACCATATATTTT. Protein sequence: CASSLGGDGGNTIYF. This chain links TRBV28 with TRBJ1-3; tentative D call: TRBD1 (5 bases). V gave up 2 bases and J gave up 3 bases, with 11 bases separating them. The CDR3 spans 15 residues. The germline gives CDR1 MDHEN, CDR2 SYDVKM.

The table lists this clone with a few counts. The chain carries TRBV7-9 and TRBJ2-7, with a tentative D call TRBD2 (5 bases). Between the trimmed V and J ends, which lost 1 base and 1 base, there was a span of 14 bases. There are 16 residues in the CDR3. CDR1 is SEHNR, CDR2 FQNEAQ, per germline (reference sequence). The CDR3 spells CASSLGGRTGSYEQYF. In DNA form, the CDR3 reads TGTGCCAGCAGCTTAGGCGGCAGGACGGGGTCCTACGAGCAGTACTTC. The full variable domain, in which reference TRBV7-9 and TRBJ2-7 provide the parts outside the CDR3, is DTGVSQNPRHKITKRGQNVTFRCDPISEHNRLYWYRQTLGQGPEFLTYFQNEAQLEKSRLLSDRFSAERPKGSFSTLEIQRTEQGDSAMYLCASSLGGRTGSYEQYFGPGTRLTVT.

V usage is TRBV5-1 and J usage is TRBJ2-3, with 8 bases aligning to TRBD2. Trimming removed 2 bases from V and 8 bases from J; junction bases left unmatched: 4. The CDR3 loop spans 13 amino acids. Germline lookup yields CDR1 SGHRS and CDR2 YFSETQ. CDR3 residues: CASSLTSGVTQYF. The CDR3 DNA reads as TGCGCCAGCAGCTTAACTAGCGGAGTTACGCAGTATTTT.

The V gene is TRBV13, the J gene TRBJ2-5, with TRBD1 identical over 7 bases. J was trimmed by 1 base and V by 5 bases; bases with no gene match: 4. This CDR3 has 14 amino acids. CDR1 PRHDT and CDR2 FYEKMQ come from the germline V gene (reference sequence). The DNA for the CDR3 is TGTGCCAGCAGCCTAAGACAGGGCCAAGAGACCCAGTACTTC. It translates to CASSLRQGQETQYF. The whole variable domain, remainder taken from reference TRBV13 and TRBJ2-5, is AAGVIQSPRHLIKEKRETATLKCYPIPRHDTVYWYQQGPGQDPQFLISFYEKMQSDKGSIPDRFSAQQFSDYHSELNMSSLELGDSALYFCASSLRQGQETQYFGPGTRLLVL.

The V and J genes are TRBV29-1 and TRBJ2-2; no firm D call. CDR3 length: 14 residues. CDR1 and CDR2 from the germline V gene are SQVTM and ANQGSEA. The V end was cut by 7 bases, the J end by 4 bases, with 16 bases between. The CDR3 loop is CSAKGWSATGELFF. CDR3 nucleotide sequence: TGCAGCGCAAAGGGTTGGAGTGCCACCGGGGAGCTGTTTTTT.

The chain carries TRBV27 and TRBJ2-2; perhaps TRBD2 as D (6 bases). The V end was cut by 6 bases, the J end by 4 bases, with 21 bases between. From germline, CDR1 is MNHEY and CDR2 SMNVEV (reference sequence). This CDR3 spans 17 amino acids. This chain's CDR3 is CASRAVSGIGGTGELFF. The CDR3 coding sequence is TGTGCCAGCAGGGCCGTTAGCGGAATTGGGGGCACCGGGGAGCTGTTTTTT.

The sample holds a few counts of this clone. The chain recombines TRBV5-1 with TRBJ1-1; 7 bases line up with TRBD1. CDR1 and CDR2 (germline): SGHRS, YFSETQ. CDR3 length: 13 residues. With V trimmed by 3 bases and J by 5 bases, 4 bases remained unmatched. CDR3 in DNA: TGCGCCAGCAGCTCCCAACAGGGGACTGAAGCTTTCTTT. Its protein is CASSSQQGTEAFF.

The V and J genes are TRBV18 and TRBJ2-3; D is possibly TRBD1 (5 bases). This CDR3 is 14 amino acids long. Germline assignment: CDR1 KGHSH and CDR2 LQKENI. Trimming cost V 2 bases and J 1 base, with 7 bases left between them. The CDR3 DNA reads TGTGCCAGCTCACCAGTGACAGGCACAGATACGCAGTATTTT. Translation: CASSPVTGTDTQYF.

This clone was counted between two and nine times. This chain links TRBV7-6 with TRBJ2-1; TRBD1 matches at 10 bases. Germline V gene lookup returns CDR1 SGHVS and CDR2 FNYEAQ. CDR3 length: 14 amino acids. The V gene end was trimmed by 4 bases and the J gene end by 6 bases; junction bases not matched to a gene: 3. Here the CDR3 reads CASSYGQGGNEQFF. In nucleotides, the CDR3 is TGTGCCAGCAGCTACGGACAGGGGGGCAATGAGCAGTTCTTC.

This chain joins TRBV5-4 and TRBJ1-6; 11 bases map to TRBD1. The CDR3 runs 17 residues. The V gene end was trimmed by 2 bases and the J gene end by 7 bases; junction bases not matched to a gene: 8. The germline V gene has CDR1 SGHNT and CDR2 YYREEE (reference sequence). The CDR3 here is CASSFTWGQGDNSPLHF. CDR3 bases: TGTGCCAGCAGCTTCACCTGGGGACAGGGGGACAATTCACCCCTCCACTTT. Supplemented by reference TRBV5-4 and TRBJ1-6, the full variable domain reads ETGVTQSPTHLIKTRGQQVTLRCSSQSGHNTVSWYQQALGQGPQFIFQYYREEENGRGNFPPRFSGLQFPNYSSELNVNALELDDSALYLCASSFTWGQGDNSPLHFGNGTRLTVT.

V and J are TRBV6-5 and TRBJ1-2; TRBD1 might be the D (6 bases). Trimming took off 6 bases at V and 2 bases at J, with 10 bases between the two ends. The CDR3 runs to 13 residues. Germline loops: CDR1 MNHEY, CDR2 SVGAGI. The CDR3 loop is CASSRTANYGYTF. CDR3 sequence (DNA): TGTGCCAGCAGCAGGACAGCAAACTATGGCTACACCTTC.

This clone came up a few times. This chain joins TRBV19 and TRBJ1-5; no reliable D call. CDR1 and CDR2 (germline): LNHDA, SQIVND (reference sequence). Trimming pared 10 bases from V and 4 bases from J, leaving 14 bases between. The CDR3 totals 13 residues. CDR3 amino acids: CATGRQSNQPQHF. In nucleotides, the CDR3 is TGTGCCACTGGTCGGCAGAGTAATCAGCCCCAGCATTTT.

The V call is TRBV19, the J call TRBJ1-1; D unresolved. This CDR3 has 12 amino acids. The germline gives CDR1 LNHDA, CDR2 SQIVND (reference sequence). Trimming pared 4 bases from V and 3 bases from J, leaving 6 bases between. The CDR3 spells CASSKGHTEAFF. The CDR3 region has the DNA TGTGCCAGTAGTAAAGGACACACTGAAGCTTTCTTT.

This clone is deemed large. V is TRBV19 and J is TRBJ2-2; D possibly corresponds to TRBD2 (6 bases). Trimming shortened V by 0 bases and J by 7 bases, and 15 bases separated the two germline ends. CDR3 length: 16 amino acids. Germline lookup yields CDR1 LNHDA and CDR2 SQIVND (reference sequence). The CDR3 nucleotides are TGTGCCAGTAGTATAGATCATGGAGGGTCGGGCGGGGAGCTGTTTTTT. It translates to CASSIDHGGSGGELFF.

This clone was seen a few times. The CDR3 protein is CASSLSRTGGDGYTF. The CDR3 nucleotides are TGTGCCAGCAGCTTATCGCGGACAGGGGGCGATGGCTACACCTTC. The chain recombines TRBV11-2 with TRBJ1-2; 11 bases agree with TRBD1. After removal of 2 bases from V and 6 bases from J, the junction contained 5 bases not matched to a gene. This CDR3 spans 15 amino acids. CDR1 and CDR2 (germline): SGHAT, FQNNGV.

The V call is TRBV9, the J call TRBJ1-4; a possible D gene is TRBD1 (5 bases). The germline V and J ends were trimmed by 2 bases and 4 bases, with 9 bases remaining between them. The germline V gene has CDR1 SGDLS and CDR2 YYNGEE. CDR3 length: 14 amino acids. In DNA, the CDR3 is TGTGCCAGCAGCGTGGCAGGGAGTAATGAAAAACTGTTTTTT. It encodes CASSVAGSNEKLFF.

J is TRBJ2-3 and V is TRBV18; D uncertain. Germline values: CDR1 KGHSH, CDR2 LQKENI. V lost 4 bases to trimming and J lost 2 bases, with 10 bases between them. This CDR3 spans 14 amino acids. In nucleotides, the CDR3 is TGTGCCAGCTCACGCGGCTTCACCACAGATACGCAGTATTTT. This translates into CASSRGFTTDTQYF.

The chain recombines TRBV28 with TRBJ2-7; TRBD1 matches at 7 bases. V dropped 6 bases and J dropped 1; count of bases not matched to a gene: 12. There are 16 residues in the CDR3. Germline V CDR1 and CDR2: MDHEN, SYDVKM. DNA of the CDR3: TGTGCCAGCAGGATCCTCGGGACAGCAAAATCCTACGAGCAGTACTTC. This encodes CASRILGTAKSYEQYF. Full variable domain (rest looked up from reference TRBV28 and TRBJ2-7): DVKVTQSSRYLVKRTGEKVFLECVQDMDHENMFWYRQDPGLGLRLIYFSYDVKMKEKGDIPEGYSVSREKKERFSLILESASTNQTSMYLCASRILGTAKSYEQYFGPGTRLTVT.

DNA of the CDR3: TGTGCCAGCAGCTTAACCGTAGACGGATACAATCAGCCCCAGCATTTT. Residues: CASSLTVDGYNQPQHF. The chain combines TRBV28 with TRBJ1-5; no clear D gene. The CDR3 consists of 16 residues. V lost 6 bases and J lost 3, with 18 bases in between. CDR1 and CDR2 (germline): MDHEN, SYDVKM.

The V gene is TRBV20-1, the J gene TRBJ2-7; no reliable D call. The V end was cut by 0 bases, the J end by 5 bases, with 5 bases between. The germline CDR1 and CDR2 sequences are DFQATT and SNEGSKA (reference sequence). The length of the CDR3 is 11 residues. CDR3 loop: CSARDVHEQYF. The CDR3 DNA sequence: TGCAGTGCTAGAGACGTGCACGAGCAGTACTTC.

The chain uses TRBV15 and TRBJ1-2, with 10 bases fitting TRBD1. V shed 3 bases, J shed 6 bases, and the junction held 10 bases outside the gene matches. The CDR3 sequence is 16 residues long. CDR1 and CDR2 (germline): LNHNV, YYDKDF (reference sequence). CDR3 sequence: CATSRAGTGEGNGYTF. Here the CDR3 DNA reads TGTGCCACCAGCAGGGCCGGGACAGGGGAAGGAAATGGCTACACCTTC.

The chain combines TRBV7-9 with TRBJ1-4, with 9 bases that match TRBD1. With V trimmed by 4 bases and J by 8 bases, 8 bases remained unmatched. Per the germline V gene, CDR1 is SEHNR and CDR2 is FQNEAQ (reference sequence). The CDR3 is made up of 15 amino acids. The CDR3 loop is CASSSTGTGKEKLFF. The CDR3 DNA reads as TGTGCCAGCAGCTCTACCGGGACAGGGAAAGAAAAACTGTTTTTT.

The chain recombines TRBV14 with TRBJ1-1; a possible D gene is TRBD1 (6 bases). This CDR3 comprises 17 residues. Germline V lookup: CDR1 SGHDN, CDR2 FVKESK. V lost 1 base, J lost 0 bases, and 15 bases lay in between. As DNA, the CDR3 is TGTGCCAGCAGCCAAGGGACCCTTGGGGGCATGAACACTGAAGCTTTCTTT. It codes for CASSQGTLGGMNTEAFF.

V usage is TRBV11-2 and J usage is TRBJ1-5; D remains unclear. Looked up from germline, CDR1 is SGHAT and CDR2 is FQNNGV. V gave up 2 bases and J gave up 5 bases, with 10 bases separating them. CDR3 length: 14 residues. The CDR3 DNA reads TGTGCCAGCAGCTTAAACCCCAGGTATCAGCCCCAGCATTTT. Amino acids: CASSLNPRYQPQHF.